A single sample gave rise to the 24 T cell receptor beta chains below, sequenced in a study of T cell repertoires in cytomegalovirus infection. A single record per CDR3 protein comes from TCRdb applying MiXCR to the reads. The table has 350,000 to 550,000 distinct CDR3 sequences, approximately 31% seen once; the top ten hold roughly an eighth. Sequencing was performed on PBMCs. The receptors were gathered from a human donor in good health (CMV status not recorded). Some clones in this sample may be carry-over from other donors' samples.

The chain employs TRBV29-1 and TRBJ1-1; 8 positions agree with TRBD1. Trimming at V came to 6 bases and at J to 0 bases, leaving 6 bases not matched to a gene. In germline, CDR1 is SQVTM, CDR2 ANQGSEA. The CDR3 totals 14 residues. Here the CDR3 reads CSVAGGTLNTEAFF. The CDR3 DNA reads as TGCAGCGTCGCAGGGGGCACCCTGAACACTGAAGCTTTCTTT.

The CDR3 is CASSPGQGPEEQYF. CDR3 nucleotide sequence: TGTGCCAGCTCACCAGGACAGGGCCCGGAGGAGCAGTACTTC. This sequence joins TRBV18 and TRBJ2-7, with 8 bases lining up with TRBD1. V shed 2 bases, J shed 7 bases, and the junction held 7 bases outside the gene matches. This CDR3 is built from 14 residues. Germline CDR1 KGHSH, CDR2 LQKENI. Filled out from reference TRBV18 and TRBJ2-7, the complete variable domain reads NAGVMQNPRHLVRRRGQEARLRCSPMKGHSHVYWYRQLPEEGLKFMVYLQKENIIDESGMPKERFSAEFPKEGPSILRIQQVVRGDSAAYFCASSPGQGPEEQYFGPGTRLTVT.

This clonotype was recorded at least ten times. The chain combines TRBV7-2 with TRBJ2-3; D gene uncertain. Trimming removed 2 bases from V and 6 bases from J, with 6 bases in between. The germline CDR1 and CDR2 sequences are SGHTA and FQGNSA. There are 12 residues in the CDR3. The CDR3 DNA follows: TGTGCCAGCAGCTTATTCGGGGATACGCAGTATTTT. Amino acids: CASSLFGDTQYF.

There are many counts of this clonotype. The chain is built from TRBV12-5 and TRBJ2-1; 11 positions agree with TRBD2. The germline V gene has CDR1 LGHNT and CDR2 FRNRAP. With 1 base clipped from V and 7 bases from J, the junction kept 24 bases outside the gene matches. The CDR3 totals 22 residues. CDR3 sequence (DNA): TGTGCTAGTGGTTTGGCCACGAAAGACGGTATACTAGCGGGGGCGAGGTTGAATGAGCAGTTCTTC. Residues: CASGLATKDGILAGARLNEQFF.

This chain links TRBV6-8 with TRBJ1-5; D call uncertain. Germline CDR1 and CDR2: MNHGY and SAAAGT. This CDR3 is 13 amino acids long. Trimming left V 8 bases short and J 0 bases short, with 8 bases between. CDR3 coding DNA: TGTGCCAGCGGTGTAAATAGCAATCAGCCCCAGCATTTT. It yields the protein CASGVNSNQPQHF.

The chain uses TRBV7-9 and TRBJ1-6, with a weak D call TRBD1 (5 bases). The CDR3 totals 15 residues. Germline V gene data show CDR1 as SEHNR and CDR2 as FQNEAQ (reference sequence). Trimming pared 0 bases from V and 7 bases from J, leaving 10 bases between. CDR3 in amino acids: CASSLAGRANSPLHF. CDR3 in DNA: TGTGCCAGCAGCTTAGCCGGCAGGGCAAATTCACCCCTCCACTTT.

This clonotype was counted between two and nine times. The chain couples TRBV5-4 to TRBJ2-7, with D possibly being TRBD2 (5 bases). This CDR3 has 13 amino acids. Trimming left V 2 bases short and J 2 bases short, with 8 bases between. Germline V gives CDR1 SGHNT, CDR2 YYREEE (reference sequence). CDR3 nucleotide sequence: TGTGCCAGCAGCTTTGTCGGGACCTACGAGCAGTACTTC. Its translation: CASSFVGTYEQYF.

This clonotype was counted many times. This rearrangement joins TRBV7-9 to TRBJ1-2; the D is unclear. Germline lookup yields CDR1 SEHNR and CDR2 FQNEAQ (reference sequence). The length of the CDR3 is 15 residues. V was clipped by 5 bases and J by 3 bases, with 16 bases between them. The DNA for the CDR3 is TGTGCCAGCAGCCCCTTCGAGGGCTCCTACTATGGCTACACCTTC. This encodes CASSPFEGSYYGYTF.

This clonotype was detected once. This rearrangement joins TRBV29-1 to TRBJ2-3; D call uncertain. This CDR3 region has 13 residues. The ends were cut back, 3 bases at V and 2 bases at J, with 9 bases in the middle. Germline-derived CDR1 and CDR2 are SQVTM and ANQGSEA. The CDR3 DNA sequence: TGCAGCGTTGAGGGGATCCTCACAGATACGCAGTATTTT. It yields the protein CSVEGILTDTQYF.

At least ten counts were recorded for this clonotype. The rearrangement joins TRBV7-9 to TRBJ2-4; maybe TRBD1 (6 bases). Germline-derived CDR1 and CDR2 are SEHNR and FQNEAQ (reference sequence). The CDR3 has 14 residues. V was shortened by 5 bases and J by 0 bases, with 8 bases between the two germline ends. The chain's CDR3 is CASSLDRAKNIQYF. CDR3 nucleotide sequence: TGTGCCAGCAGCCTGGACAGAGCCAAAAACATTCAGTACTTC.

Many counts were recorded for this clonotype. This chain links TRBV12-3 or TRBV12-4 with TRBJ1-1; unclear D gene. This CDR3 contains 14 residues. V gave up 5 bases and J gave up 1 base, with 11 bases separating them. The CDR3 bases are TGTGCCAGCAGTCCAACACGGGAGAACACTGAAGCTTTCTTT. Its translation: CASSPTRENTEAFF.

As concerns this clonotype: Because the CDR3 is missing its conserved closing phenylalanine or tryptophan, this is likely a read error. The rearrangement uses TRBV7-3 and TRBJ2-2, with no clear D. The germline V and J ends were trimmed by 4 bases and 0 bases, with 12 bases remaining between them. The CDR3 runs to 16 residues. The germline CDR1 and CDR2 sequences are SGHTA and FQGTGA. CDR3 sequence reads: CASSSGPPANTGELFL. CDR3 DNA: TGTGCCAGCAGCTCAGGCCCGCCGGCGAACACCGGGGAGCTGTTTTTG.

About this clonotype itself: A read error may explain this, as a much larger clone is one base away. CDR3: CDSSTTGNSGNTIYF. The CDR3 DNA reads as TGTGACAGCAGTACCACAGGGAACTCTGGAAACACCATATATTTT. The chain is built from TRBV7-6 and TRBJ1-3, with D possibly being TRBD1 (6 bases). This CDR3 region has 15 residues. Germline V CDR1 and CDR2: SGHVS, FNYEAQ.

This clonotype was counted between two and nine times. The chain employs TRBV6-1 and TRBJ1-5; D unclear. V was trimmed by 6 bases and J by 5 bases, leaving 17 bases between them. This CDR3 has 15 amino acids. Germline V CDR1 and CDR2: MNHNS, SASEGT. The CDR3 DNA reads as TGTGCCAGCAGCCCCTCGCAACCGGGAGATCAGCCCCAGCATTTT. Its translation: CASSPSQPGDQPQHF.

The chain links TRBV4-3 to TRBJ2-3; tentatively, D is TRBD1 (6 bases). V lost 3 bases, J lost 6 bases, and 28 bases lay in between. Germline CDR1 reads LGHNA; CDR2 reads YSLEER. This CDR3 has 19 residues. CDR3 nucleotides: TGCGCCAGCAGCCACTCAACGCGAAACCAGGGGTACCCCGGGGATACGCAGTATTTT. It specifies CASSHSTRNQGYPGDTQYF.

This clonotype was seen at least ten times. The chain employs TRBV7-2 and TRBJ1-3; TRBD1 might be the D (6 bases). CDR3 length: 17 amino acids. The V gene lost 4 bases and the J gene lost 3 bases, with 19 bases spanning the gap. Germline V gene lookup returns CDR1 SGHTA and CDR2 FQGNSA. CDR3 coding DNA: TGTGCCAGCAGCTACCGTTTGGGGGGCGCCTTTGGAAACACCATATATTTT. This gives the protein CASSYRLGGAFGNTIYF.

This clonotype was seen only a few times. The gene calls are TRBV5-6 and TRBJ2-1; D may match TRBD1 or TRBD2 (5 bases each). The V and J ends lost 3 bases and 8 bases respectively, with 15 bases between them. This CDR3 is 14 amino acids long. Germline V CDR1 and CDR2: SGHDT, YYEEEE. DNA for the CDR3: TGTGCCAGCAGCTGGCCCCCGGGACGGGATGAGCAGTTCTTC. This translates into CASSWPPGRDEQFF.

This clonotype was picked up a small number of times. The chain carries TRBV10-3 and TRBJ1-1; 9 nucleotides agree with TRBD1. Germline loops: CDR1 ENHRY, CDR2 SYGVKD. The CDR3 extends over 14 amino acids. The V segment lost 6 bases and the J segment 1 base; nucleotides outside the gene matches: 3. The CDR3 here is CAIRLGQGNTEAFF. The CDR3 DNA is TGTGCCATCAGATTGGGACAGGGGAACACTGAAGCTTTCTTT.

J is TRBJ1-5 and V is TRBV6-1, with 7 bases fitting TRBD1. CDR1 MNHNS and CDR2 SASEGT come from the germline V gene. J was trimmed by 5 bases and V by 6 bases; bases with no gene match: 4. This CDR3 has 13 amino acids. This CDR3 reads CASRGQVDQPQHF. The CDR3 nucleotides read TGTGCCAGCAGAGGACAGGTGGATCAGCCCCAGCATTTT.

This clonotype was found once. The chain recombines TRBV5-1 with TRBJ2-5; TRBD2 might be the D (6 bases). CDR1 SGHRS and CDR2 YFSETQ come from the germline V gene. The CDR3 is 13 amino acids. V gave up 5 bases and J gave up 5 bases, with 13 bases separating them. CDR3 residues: CASRKGGTETQYF. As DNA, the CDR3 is TGCGCCAGCAGGAAGGGCGGGACGGAGACCCAGTACTTC.

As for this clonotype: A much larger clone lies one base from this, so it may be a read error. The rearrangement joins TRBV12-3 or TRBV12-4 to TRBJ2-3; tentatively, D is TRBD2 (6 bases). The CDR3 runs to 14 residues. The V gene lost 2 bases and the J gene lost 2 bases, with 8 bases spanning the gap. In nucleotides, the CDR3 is TGTGCCAGCAGTTTAATAGCGGCCACAGATACGCAGTATTTT. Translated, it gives CASSLIAATDTQYF.

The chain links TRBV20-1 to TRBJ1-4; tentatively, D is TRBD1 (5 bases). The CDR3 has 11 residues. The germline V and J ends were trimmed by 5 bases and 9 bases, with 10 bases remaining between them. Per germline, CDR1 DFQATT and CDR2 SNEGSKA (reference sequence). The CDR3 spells CSAPRDQKLFF. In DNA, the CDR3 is TGCAGTGCTCCCCGGGACCAAAAACTGTTTTTT.

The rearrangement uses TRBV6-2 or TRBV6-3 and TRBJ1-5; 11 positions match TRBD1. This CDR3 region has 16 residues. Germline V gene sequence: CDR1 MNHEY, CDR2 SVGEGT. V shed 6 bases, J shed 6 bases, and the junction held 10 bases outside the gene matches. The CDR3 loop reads CASRTGQGASVQPQHF. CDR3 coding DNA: TGTGCCAGCAGAACCGGACAGGGGGCGTCGGTTCAGCCCCAGCATTTT.

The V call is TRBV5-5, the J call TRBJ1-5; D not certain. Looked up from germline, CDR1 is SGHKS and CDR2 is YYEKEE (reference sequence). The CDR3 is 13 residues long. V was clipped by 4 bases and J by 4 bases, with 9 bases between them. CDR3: CASSPSQNQPQHF. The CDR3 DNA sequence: TGTGCCAGCAGCCCGAGCCAGAATCAGCCCCAGCATTTT.